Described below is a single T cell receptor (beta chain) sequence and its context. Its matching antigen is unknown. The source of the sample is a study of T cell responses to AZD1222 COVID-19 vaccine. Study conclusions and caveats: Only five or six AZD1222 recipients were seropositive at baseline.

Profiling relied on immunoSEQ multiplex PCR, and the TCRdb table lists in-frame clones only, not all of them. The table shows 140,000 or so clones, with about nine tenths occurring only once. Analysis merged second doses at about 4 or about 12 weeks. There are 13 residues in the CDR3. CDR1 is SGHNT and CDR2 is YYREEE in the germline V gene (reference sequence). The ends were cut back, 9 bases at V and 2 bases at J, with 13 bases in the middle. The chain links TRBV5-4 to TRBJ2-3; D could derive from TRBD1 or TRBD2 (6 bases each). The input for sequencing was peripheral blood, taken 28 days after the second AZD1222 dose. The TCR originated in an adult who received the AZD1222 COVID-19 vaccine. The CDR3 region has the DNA TGTGCCACCCAGGAGGGGGACACAGATACGCAGTATTTT. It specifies CATQEGDTDTQYF. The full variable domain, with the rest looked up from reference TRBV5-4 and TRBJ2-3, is ETGVTQSPTHLIKTRGQQVTLRCSSQSGHNTVSWYQQALGQGPQFIFQYYREEENGRGNFPPRFSGLQFPNYSSELNVNALELDDSALYLCATQEGDTDTQYFGPGTRLTVL.